These T cell receptor beta chains were read from a single sample in a study of blood T cell repertoires in COVID-19. Sequencing was performed with immunoSEQ multiplex PCR; in TCRdb, only in-frame clones are kept and a portion is missing. Among over 110,000 clones listed, roughly 84% were seen once. Sequencing input: peripheral blood. These receptors were taken from a man aged 55 to 69 with active or convalescent COVID-19. Each CDR3 is given with its conserved first and last residue. The D gene is left open where the match is weak. Clone size is not always given. Where it is, it says once, few, many or a class for expanded clones.

CDR3aa: CASSLDQSANYGYTF
CDR3nt: TGTGCCAGCAGCTTGGATCAGTCAGCGAACTATGGCTACACCTTC
abundance: -
v_gene: TRBV5-4
d_gene: -
j_gene: TRBJ1-2

CDR3aa: CASSLAGVLSREQFF
CDR3nt: TGTGCCAGCAGCTTAGCGGGAGTATTATCCCGGGAGCAGTTCTTC
abundance: -
v_gene: TRBV5-6
d_gene: TRBD2
j_gene: TRBJ2-1

CDR3aa: CAVRAGGVDEQFF
CDR3nt: TGTGCCGTCAGGGCAGGGGGCGTCGATGAGCAGTTCTTC
abundance: -
v_gene: TRBV3-1/TRBV3-2
d_gene: TRBD1
j_gene: TRBJ2-1

CDR3aa: CASSFRGSANEKLFF
CDR3nt: TGTGCCAGCAGCTTCAGGGGGTCGGCAAATGAAAAACTGTTTTTT
abundance: -
v_gene: TRBV7-2
d_gene: TRBD1
j_gene: TRBJ1-4

CDR3aa: CAISESGGPNQPQHF
CDR3nt: TGTGCCATCAGTGAGTCTGGAGGGCCCAATCAGCCCCAGCATTTT
abundance: -
v_gene: TRBV10-3
d_gene: -
j_gene: TRBJ1-5

CDR3aa: CASSLVLGADTEAFF
CDR3nt: TGTGCCAGCAGCTTAGTTCTGGGGGCGGACACTGAAGCTTTCTTT
abundance: -
v_gene: TRBV7-9
d_gene: -
j_gene: TRBJ1-1

CDR3aa: CASSQGIRGLYQETQYF
CDR3nt: TGTGCCAGCAGCCAAGGAATTAGGGGGCTCTACCAAGAGACCCAGTACTTC
abundance: -
v_gene: TRBV14
d_gene: TRBD1
j_gene: TRBJ2-5

CDR3aa: CASREQGVYTEAFF
CDR3nt: TGTGCCAGCAGAGAACAGGGGGTCTACACTGAAGCTTTCTTT
abundance: -
v_gene: TRBV7-2
d_gene: TRBD1
j_gene: TRBJ1-1

CDR3aa: CASSLVGSRTDTQYF
CDR3nt: TGTGCCAGCAGCTTAGTCGGGAGTCGTACAGATACGCAGTATTTT
abundance: -
v_gene: TRBV13
d_gene: -
j_gene: TRBJ2-3

CDR3aa: CASSQGLVAGGELFF
CDR3nt: TGCGCCAGCAGCCAAGGGCTAGTCGCGGGCGGGGAGCTGTTTTTT
abundance: -
v_gene: TRBV4-3
d_gene: -
j_gene: TRBJ2-2

CDR3aa: CASSQGHRGTFNEQFF
CDR3nt: TGCGCCAGCAGCCAAGGTCACAGGGGGACTTTCAATGAGCAGTTCTTC
abundance: -
v_gene: TRBV4-3
d_gene: TRBD1
j_gene: TRBJ2-1

CDR3aa: CASSQGTAGSYNEQFF
CDR3nt: TGCGCCAGCAGCCAAGGGACGGCGGGTTCCTACAATGAGCAGTTCTTC
abundance: -
v_gene: TRBV4-1
d_gene: -
j_gene: TRBJ2-1

CDR3aa: CASSLDRGILYTF
CDR3nt: TGTGCCAGCAGCTTGGACAGGGGAATTCTCTACACCTTC
abundance: once
v_gene: TRBV5-6
d_gene: TRBD1
j_gene: TRBJ1-2

CDR3aa: CASSYSGGTGEKLFF
CDR3nt: TGTGCCAGCAGTTACTCGGGCGGGACGGGTGAAAAACTGTTTTTT
abundance: -
v_gene: TRBV6-5
d_gene: -
j_gene: TRBJ1-4

CDR3aa: CASSESLRREAFF
CDR3nt: TGTGCCAGCAGTGAATCCCTACGGCGGGAAGCTTTCTTT
abundance: once
v_gene: TRBV6-1
d_gene: -
j_gene: TRBJ1-1

CDR3aa: CAIRGAAREETQYF
CDR3nt: TGTGCCATCAGAGGGGCGGCTCGAGAAGAGACCCAGTACTTC
abundance: -
v_gene: TRBV10-3
d_gene: -
j_gene: TRBJ2-5

CDR3aa: CASSYSLARQGASYTF
CDR3nt: TGTGCCAGCAGTTACTCACTAGCCCGGCAGGGAGCTAGCTACACCTTC
abundance: -
v_gene: TRBV6-5
d_gene: -
j_gene: TRBJ1-2

CDR3aa: CASSQAREGNTIYF
CDR3nt: TGCGCCAGCAGCCAAGCCAGGGAAGGAAACACCATATATTTT
abundance: -
v_gene: TRBV4-3
d_gene: -
j_gene: TRBJ1-3